Listed below are T cell receptor beta chains from one sample, sequenced in a study of blood T cell repertoires in COVID-19. TCRdb's copy holds only in-frame clones and misses some; the assay was immunoSEQ multiplex PCR. This sample has under 300,000 clones; approximately 90% occur once, and the top ten carry approximately 2.5%. Sequenced sample: PBMCs or T cells enriched from blood (not recorded which). These receptors were taken from a woman aged 40-49 years with acute COVID-19. Both conserved end residues are part of each CDR3. Fields, in order: J gene, D gene, clone size, V gene, CDR3 protein, CDR3 DNA. A D gene is named only where the DNA matches it firmly. Some rows mark clone size as missing; the rest say once, few, many or name a class of expanded clone.

J: TRBJ1-5; D: NA; size: few; V: TRBV16; CDR3: CASSPQRDQPQHF; DNA: TGTGCCAGCAGCCCGCAACGGGATCAGCCCCAGCATTTT
J: TRBJ1-4; D: NA; size: NA; V: TRBV5-1; CDR3: CASSLDGESGEKLFF; DNA: TGCGCCAGCAGCTTGGATGGGGAGAGTGGTGAAAAACTGTTTTTT
J: TRBJ1-1; D: NA; size: once; V: TRBV19; CDR3: CASSIIPQGEAFF; DNA: TGTGCCAGTAGTATAATTCCTCAGGGTGAAGCTTTCTTT
J: TRBJ2-2; D: NA; size: NA; V: TRBV7-2; CDR3: CASSFRLGSGAGELFF; DNA: TGTGCCAGCAGCTTCCGACTAGGGTCGGGAGCCGGGGAGCTGTTTTTT
J: TRBJ1-4; D: NA; size: NA; V: TRBV28; CDR3: CASRRGDSAQGKLFF; DNA: TGTGCCAGCAGGCGCGGCGACAGCGCCCAGGGGAAACTGTTTTTT
J: TRBJ2-7; D: NA; size: NA; V: TRBV5-5; CDR3: CASSLGASGVRAYEQYF; DNA: TGTGCCAGCAGCTTGGGGGCGTCCGGCGTTAGAGCCTACGAGCAGTACTTC
J: TRBJ1-3; D: NA; size: NA; V: TRBV28; CDR3: CAAAGGKRNTIYF; DNA: TGTGCAGCCGCGGGAGGGAAGCGAAACACCATATATTTT
J: TRBJ2-5; D: NA; size: NA; V: TRBV5-1; CDR3: CASSLRGSGQETQYF; DNA: TGCGCCAGCAGCTTGAGGGGCTCCGGCCAAGAGACCCAGTACTTC
J: TRBJ2-3; D: NA; size: NA; V: TRBV6-2/TRBV6-3; CDR3: CASSYTTGYTQYF; DNA: TGTGCCAGCAGTTACACGACAGGTTATACGCAGTATTTT
J: TRBJ2-1; D: TRBD1; size: NA; V: TRBV5-1; CDR3: CASSATGGGHQSYNEQFF; DNA: TGCGCCAGCAGCGCGACAGGGGGCGGCCATCAATCCTACAATGAGCAGTTCTTC
J: TRBJ1-1; D: NA; size: once; V: TRBV2; CDR3: CASSEQGTAGAFF; DNA: TGTGCCAGCAGTGAACAGGGGACCGCGGGAGCTTTCTTT
J: TRBJ2-2; D: NA; size: NA; V: TRBV6-2/TRBV6-3; CDR3: CASSFSRVESGELFF; DNA: TGTGCCAGCAGTTTTTCCAGGGTGGAATCCGGGGAGCTGTTTTTT
J: TRBJ2-5; D: TRBD1; size: NA; V: TRBV5-1; CDR3: CASSDGTGRQTQYF; DNA: TGCGCCAGCAGCGACGGGACAGGGAGGCAGACCCAGTACTTC
J: TRBJ2-6; D: TRBD1; size: NA; V: TRBV27; CDR3: CASSSQGAPGANVLTF; DNA: TGTGCCAGCAGTTCCCAGGGGGCGCCTGGGGCCAACGTCCTGACTTTC
J: TRBJ2-2; D: NA; size: NA; V: TRBV9; CDR3: CASSAQTTYTGELFF; DNA: TGTGCCAGCAGCGCCCAGACTACATACACCGGGGAGCTGTTTTTT
J: TRBJ2-3; D: NA; size: NA; V: TRBV24-1; CDR3: CATSDLGNTDTQYF; DNA: TGTGCCACCAGTGATTTGGGCAACACAGATACGCAGTATTTT
J: TRBJ2-7; D: NA; size: NA; V: TRBV2; CDR3: CASSEARGEGGTYEQYF; DNA: TGTGCCAGCAGTGAAGCGCGCGGGGAGGGGGGCACCTACGAGCAGTACTTC
J: TRBJ2-1; D: TRBD2; size: NA; V: TRBV6-5; CDR3: CASSYGTSGINEQFF; DNA: TGTGCCAGCAGTTACGGGACTAGCGGGATCAATGAGCAGTTCTTC
J: TRBJ2-3; D: TRBD1; size: NA; V: TRBV7-2; CDR3: CASTPGTGADTQYF; DNA: TGTGCCAGCACCCCCGGGACAGGGGCAGATACGCAGTATTTT
J: TRBJ2-1; D: TRBD2; size: NA; V: TRBV5-4; CDR3: CASQGLAGGASPYNEQFF; DNA: TGTGCCAGCCAGGGACTAGCGGGGGGAGCCAGTCCTTACAATGAGCAGTTCTTC
J: TRBJ2-3; D: TRBD2; size: NA; V: TRBV4-3; CDR3: CASSYTSSGTSPDTQYF; DNA: TGCGCCAGCAGCTACACCTCTAGCGGGACTAGCCCAGATACGCAGTATTTT
J: TRBJ2-1; D: NA; size: NA; V: TRBV27; CDR3: CASMELPSNEQFF; DNA: TGTGCCAGCATGGAACTACCATCCAATGAGCAGTTCTTC
J: TRBJ1-6; D: TRBD1; size: NA; V: TRBV6-2/TRBV6-3; CDR3: CASSRDRVFTLHF; DNA: TGTGCCAGCAGCCGGGACAGGGTTTTCACCCTCCACTTT
J: TRBJ2-2; D: TRBD1; size: NA; V: TRBV7-2; CDR3: CASRPTGGNTGELFF; DNA: TGTGCCAGCAGGCCTACAGGGGGCAACACCGGGGAGCTGTTTTTT
J: TRBJ2-2; D: TRBD1; size: NA; V: TRBV2; CDR3: CARQGQGNTGELFF; DNA: TGTGCCAGACAGGGACAGGGAAACACCGGGGAGCTGTTTTTT